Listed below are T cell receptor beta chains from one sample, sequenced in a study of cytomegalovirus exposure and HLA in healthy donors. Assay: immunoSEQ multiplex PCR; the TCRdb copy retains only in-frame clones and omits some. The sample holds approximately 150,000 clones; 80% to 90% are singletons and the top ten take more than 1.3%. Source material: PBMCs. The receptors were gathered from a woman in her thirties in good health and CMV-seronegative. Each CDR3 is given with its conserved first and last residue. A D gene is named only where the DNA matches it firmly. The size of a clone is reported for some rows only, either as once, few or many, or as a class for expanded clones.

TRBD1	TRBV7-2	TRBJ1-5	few	TGTGCCAGCAGCTTGATTAGCCCGGACAGGGCCAATCAGCCCCAGCATTTT	CASSLISPDRANQPQHF
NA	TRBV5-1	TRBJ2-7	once	TGCGCCAGCAGCTCCACCTACGAGCAGTACTTC	CASSSTYEQYF
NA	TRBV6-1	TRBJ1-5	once	TGTGCCAGCAGCGAAAGACAGGGCAATCAGCCCCAGCATTTT	CASSERQGNQPQHF
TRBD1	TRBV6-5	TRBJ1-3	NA	TGTGCCAGCAGGAGAACCGGGACAGCTGGAAACACCATATATTTT	CASRRTGTAGNTIYF
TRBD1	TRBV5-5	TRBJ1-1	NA	TGTGCCAGCAGTTTCTCAGGGGGCGAGGAAGCTTTCTTT	CASSFSGGEEAFF
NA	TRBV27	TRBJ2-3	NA	TGTGCCAGCAGTTTATCGTCCAGGCCCGTAGGAACAGATACGCAGTATTTT	CASSLSSRPVGTDTQYF
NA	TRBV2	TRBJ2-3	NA	TGTGCCAGCAAATCGGGGGTGGGGGTTCGGGACGGCACAGATACGCAGTATTTT	CASKSGVGVRDGTDTQYF
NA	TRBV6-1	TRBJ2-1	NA	TGTGCCAGCAGTGATGGGCTCAGGGGGGAGTTCTTC	CASSDGLRGEFF
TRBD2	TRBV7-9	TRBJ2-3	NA	TGTGCCAGCAGCTTAACTAGCGGGGGGGTCGCAGATACGCAGTATTTT	CASSLTSGGVADTQYF
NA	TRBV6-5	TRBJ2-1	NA	TGTGCCAGCAGTTACCGGGACCTCGCGGGAGAGCAGTTCTTC	CASSYRDLAGEQFF
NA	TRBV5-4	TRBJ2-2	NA	TGTGCCAGCAGCTTTTTTCGGGGTCTGGCCACCGGGGAGCTGTTTTTT	CASSFFRGLATGELFF
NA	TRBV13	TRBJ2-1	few	TGTGCCAGCAGCGCTAACAGGAGCCCCTACAATGAGCAGTTCTTC	CASSANRSPYNEQFF
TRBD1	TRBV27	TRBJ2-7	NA	TGTGCCAGCAGTCCAACCGGGACAGACCCTTACGAGCAGTACTTC	CASSPTGTDPYEQYF
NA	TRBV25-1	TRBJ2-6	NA	TGTGCCAGCAGTCAGATGGGCGGGGCCAACGTCCTGACTTTC	CASSQMGGANVLTF
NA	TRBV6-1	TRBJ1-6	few	TGTGCCAGCAGTGTCCGGACAGAAAATTCACCCCTCCACTTT	CASSVRTENSPLHF
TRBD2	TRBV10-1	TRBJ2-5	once	TGCGCCAGCAGTGAAGCGACTAGCGGTGGGGAGACCCAGTACTTC	CASSEATSGGETQYF
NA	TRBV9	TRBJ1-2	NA	TGTGCCAGCAGCGCCGCTGGGGGGAACTATGGCTACACCTTC	CASSAAGGNYGYTF
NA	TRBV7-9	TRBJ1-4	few	TGTGCCAGCACCTTTAGTCATAATGAAAAACTGTTTTTT	CASTFSHNEKLFF
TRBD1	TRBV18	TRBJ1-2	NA	TGTGCCAGCTCATCGGGACAGGGAGATACCTACACCTTC	CASSSGQGDTYTF
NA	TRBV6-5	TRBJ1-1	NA	TGTGCCAGCAGTTACTCAATGACAGGTTTGAACACTGAAGCTTTCTTT	CASSYSMTGLNTEAFF
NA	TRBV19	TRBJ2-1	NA	TGTGCCAGTAGTACCGGACTATCCAATGAGCAGTTCTTC	CASSTGLSNEQFF
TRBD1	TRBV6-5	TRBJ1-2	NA	TGTGCCAGCAGTGCCGGGACAGGGGACTATAGCTACACCTTC	CASSAGTGDYSYTF
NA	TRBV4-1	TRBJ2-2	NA	TGCGCCAGCAGCCAAGAAGGACTGGGCCCGGCGGGGCTGTTTTTT	CASSQEGLGPAGLFF
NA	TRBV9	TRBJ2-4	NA	TGTTCCAGCAGCCTAGGGACCGCAAGGGAGAACATTCAGTACTTC	CSSSLGTARENIQYF